These T cell receptor beta chains were read from a single sample in a study of T cell responses to AZD1222 COVID-19 vaccine. Clones were sequenced by immunoSEQ multiplex PCR, and TCRdb holds only the in-frame ones, with some missing. The table lists 150,000 to 200,000 clones, around 93% of them singletons. Sequenced material: peripheral blood, taken on day 0 of AZD1222 vaccination. These receptor sequences come from an adult in good health. Each CDR3 is given with its conserved first and last residue. The D gene is left open where the match is weak. Size values are once, few and many counts, or a class for expanded clones, and some rows have none.

J gene: TRBJ1-4; D gene: TRBD1; V gene: TRBV5-1; CDR3 length: 14; clone size: .; CDR3 DNA: TGCGCCAGCAGCTCCGGGACAGTGGGTGAAAAACTGTTTTTT; CDR3 protein: CASSSGTVGEKLFF
J gene: TRBJ1-6; D gene: TRBD1; V gene: TRBV28; CDR3 length: 16; clone size: .; CDR3 DNA: TGTGCCAGCTCCGACCGGGACAGGGCCTATAATTCACCCCTCCACTTT; CDR3 protein: CASSDRDRAYNSPLHF
J gene: TRBJ2-1; D gene: .; V gene: TRBV6-5; CDR3 length: 15; clone size: .; CDR3 DNA: TGTGCCAGCAGCCGTTCGGCCCCCTCCTACAATGAGCAGTTCTTC; CDR3 protein: CASSRSAPSYNEQFF
J gene: TRBJ1-1; D gene: .; V gene: TRBV4-1; CDR3 length: 14; clone size: .; CDR3 DNA: TGCGCCAGCAGCCAAGGACAGTTGAACACTGAAGCTTTCTTT; CDR3 protein: CASSQGQLNTEAFF
J gene: TRBJ1-1; D gene: .; V gene: TRBV10-1; CDR3 length: 12; clone size: .; CDR3 DNA: TGCGCCAGCCCCTGGCCGGAGGGAGAAGCTTTCTTT; CDR3 protein: CASPWPEGEAFF
J gene: TRBJ2-1; D gene: .; V gene: TRBV19; CDR3 length: 13; clone size: .; CDR3 DNA: TGTGCCAGTAAACTAACCGTTTACAATGAGCAGTTCTTC; CDR3 protein: CASKLTVYNEQFF
J gene: TRBJ1-1; D gene: .; V gene: TRBV19; CDR3 length: 16; clone size: .; CDR3 DNA: TGTGCCAGTAGCCATCGGCGACAACAGGAGCTCACTGAAGCTTTCTTT; CDR3 protein: CASSHRRQQELTEAFF
J gene: TRBJ1-6; D gene: .; V gene: TRBV30; CDR3 length: 14; clone size: .; CDR3 DNA: TGTGCCTGGAGGATAGGACAGCCGAATTCACCCCTCCACTTT; CDR3 protein: CAWRIGQPNSPLHF
J gene: TRBJ1-4; D gene: .; V gene: TRBV3-1/TRBV3-2; CDR3 length: 14; clone size: .; CDR3 DNA: TGTGCCAGCAGCCAAGGGCACCTTAATGAAAAACTGTTTTTT; CDR3 protein: CASSQGHLNEKLFF
J gene: TRBJ1-2; D gene: .; V gene: TRBV20-1; CDR3 length: 11; clone size: .; CDR3 DNA: TGCAGTGCTAGGGCCCGCCGGGGCTACACCTTC; CDR3 protein: CSARARRGYTF
J gene: TRBJ2-4; D gene: TRBD1; V gene: TRBV5-8; CDR3 length: 15; clone size: .; CDR3 DNA: TGTGCCAGCAGCTCATTTGGACAGGGAGCGGACATTCAGTACTTC; CDR3 protein: CASSSFGQGADIQYF
J gene: TRBJ2-1; D gene: .; V gene: TRBV5-1; CDR3 length: 14; clone size: .; CDR3 DNA: TGCGCCAGCAGCCTATCTACCGGGAGCGGGGAGCAGTTCTTC; CDR3 protein: CASSLSTGSGEQFF
J gene: TRBJ2-1; D gene: .; V gene: TRBV20-1; CDR3 length: 11; clone size: .; CDR3 DNA: TGCAGTGCCAAACAGACGGGCGAGCAGTTCTTC; CDR3 protein: CSAKQTGEQFF
J gene: TRBJ1-2; D gene: TRBD1; V gene: TRBV5-6; CDR3 length: 14; clone size: .; CDR3 DNA: TGTGCCAGCAGCTTTCCAGGGGACAGCTATGGCTACACCTTC; CDR3 protein: CASSFPGDSYGYTF
J gene: TRBJ1-1; D gene: .; V gene: TRBV29-1; CDR3 length: 13; clone size: .; CDR3 DNA: TGCAGCGTTGATTCAGGGTCGAACACTGAAGCTTTCTTT; CDR3 protein: CSVDSGSNTEAFF
J gene: TRBJ1-2; D gene: TRBD1; V gene: TRBV6-1; CDR3 length: 15; clone size: once; CDR3 DNA: TGTGCCAGCAGTGAATACAGACAGGGGAACTATGGCTACACCTTC; CDR3 protein: CASSEYRQGNYGYTF
J gene: TRBJ2-2; D gene: TRBD1; V gene: TRBV11-2; CDR3 length: 14; clone size: .; CDR3 DNA: TGTGCCAGCACCCCGGGACAGGGCGGCGGGGAGCTGTTTTTT; CDR3 protein: CASTPGQGGGELFF
J gene: TRBJ2-1; D gene: .; V gene: TRBV5-8; CDR3 length: 14; clone size: .; CDR3 DNA: TGTGCCAGCCCTCCTAGGAACCCCTACAATGAGCAGTTCTTC; CDR3 protein: CASPPRNPYNEQFF
J gene: TRBJ2-7; D gene: .; V gene: TRBV6-7; CDR3 length: 15; clone size: .; CDR3 DNA: TGTGCCAGCAGTTACCCCGGGGAGGAAGGCTACGAGCAGTACTTC; CDR3 protein: CASSYPGEEGYEQYF
J gene: TRBJ1-5; D gene: .; V gene: TRBV18; CDR3 length: 15; clone size: .; CDR3 DNA: TGTGCCAGCTCACCTGAGGAAACCCCCAATCAGCCCCAGCATTTT; CDR3 protein: CASSPEETPNQPQHF
J gene: TRBJ2-1; D gene: TRBD2; V gene: TRBV7-9; CDR3 length: 15; clone size: .; CDR3 DNA: TGTGCCAGCAGCCAGTCAGCGGGAGCTCGTCATGAGCAGTTCTTC; CDR3 protein: CASSQSAGARHEQFF
J gene: TRBJ1-2; D gene: .; V gene: TRBV7-3; CDR3 length: 13; clone size: few; CDR3 DNA: TGTGCCAGCAGCGACGGACTGGGCTATGGCTACACCTTC; CDR3 protein: CASSDGLGYGYTF
J gene: TRBJ1-1; D gene: .; V gene: TRBV7-9; CDR3 length: 14; clone size: .; CDR3 DNA: TGTGCCAGCAGCTTAGGGGGAATTCACACTGAAGCTTTCTTT; CDR3 protein: CASSLGGIHTEAFF
J gene: TRBJ1-3; D gene: .; V gene: TRBV2; CDR3 length: 15; clone size: .; CDR3 DNA: TGTGCCAGCAAATGGGACACCCCCGGTGGAAACACCATATATTTT; CDR3 protein: CASKWDTPGGNTIYF
J gene: TRBJ2-1; D gene: .; V gene: TRBV2; CDR3 length: 12; clone size: .; CDR3 DNA: TGTGCCAGCAGGCGCTATGGCAATGAGCAGTTCTTC; CDR3 protein: CASRRYGNEQFF
J gene: TRBJ2-2; D gene: TRBD1; V gene: TRBV11-2; CDR3 length: 15; clone size: .; CDR3 DNA: TGTGCCAGCAGCGCAAGGACAGGGGTCACCGGGGAGCTGTTTTTT; CDR3 protein: CASSARTGVTGELFF
J gene: TRBJ2-2; D gene: .; V gene: TRBV27; CDR3 length: 15; clone size: once; CDR3 DNA: TGTGCCAGCAGTGGGGCACGGAGTAGCACCGGGGAGCTGTTTTTT; CDR3 protein: CASSGARSSTGELFF
J gene: TRBJ1-2; D gene: TRBD1; V gene: TRBV7-8; CDR3 length: 15; clone size: .; CDR3 DNA: TGTGCCAGCAGCTTATTAGGGGACAGAGCGGACGGCTACACCTTC; CDR3 protein: CASSLLGDRADGYTF
J gene: TRBJ1-1; D gene: .; V gene: TRBV28; CDR3 length: 15; clone size: .; CDR3 DNA: TGTGCCAGCAGTTTTGAAGGGTTTGGGAACACTGAAGCTTTCTTT; CDR3 protein: CASSFEGFGNTEAFF
J gene: TRBJ2-7; D gene: .; V gene: TRBV28; CDR3 length: 11; clone size: .; CDR3 DNA: TGTGCCAGCAGCCAGGAGGACGAGCAGTACTTC; CDR3 protein: CASSQEDEQYF
J gene: TRBJ2-1; D gene: .; V gene: TRBV27; CDR3 length: 15; clone size: .; CDR3 DNA: TGTGCCAGCAGTTTGCGAGGAGTACGTGGGGATGAGCAGTTCTTC; CDR3 protein: CASSLRGVRGDEQFF
J gene: TRBJ1-6; D gene: .; V gene: TRBV6-5; CDR3 length: 15; clone size: .; CDR3 DNA: TGTGCCAGCAGTTCGTATGTGGGGGTTCGTTCACCCCTCCACTTT; CDR3 protein: CASSSYVGVRSPLHF
J gene: TRBJ1-1; D gene: .; V gene: TRBV5-1; CDR3 length: 15; clone size: .; CDR3 DNA: TGCGCCAGCAGCTTGGCCTTTCCGACTTCTGCTGAAGCTTTCTTT; CDR3 protein: CASSLAFPTSAEAFF
J gene: TRBJ2-1; D gene: .; V gene: TRBV10-3; CDR3 length: 16; clone size: .; CDR3 DNA: TGTGCCATCAGTGTTAGTGTGGCCCCCCCCCACAATGAGCAGTTCTTC; CDR3 protein: CAISVSVAPPHNEQFF
J gene: TRBJ2-1; D gene: .; V gene: TRBV4-1; CDR3 length: 17; clone size: .; CDR3 DNA: TGCGCCAGCAGCCAGGGGGTGGCGATCAGCTCCTACAATGAGCAGTTCTTC; CDR3 protein: CASSQGVAISSYNEQFF
J gene: TRBJ2-2; D gene: .; V gene: TRBV5-1; CDR3 length: 15; clone size: .; CDR3 DNA: TGCGCCAGCAGCTTGGGGGCGCTTGTCACCGGGGAGCTGTTTTTT; CDR3 protein: CASSLGALVTGELFF
J gene: TRBJ2-2; D gene: TRBD2; V gene: TRBV4-1; CDR3 length: 17; clone size: once; CDR3 DNA: TGCGCCAGCAGCCCGGGACTAGCGGGAGTGTTGGCCGGGGAGCTGTTTTTT; CDR3 protein: CASSPGLAGVLAGELFF
J gene: TRBJ2-1; D gene: TRBD2; V gene: TRBV30; CDR3 length: 18; clone size: .; CDR3 DNA: TGTGCCTGGACGTGGACAATTATAGCGGGAATTGCATCCAATGAGCAGTTCTTC; CDR3 protein: CAWTWTIIAGIASNEQFF
J gene: TRBJ1-2; D gene: .; V gene: TRBV30; CDR3 length: 13; clone size: .; CDR3 DNA: TGTGCCTGGAGTGTACGGGTGAACTATGGCTACACCTTC; CDR3 protein: CAWSVRVNYGYTF
J gene: TRBJ1-3; D gene: .; V gene: TRBV5-1; CDR3 length: 14; clone size: .; CDR3 DNA: TGCGCCAGCAGCCCGACAGTTTCCGAAAACACCATATATTTT; CDR3 protein: CASSPTVSENTIYF
J gene: TRBJ2-3; D gene: .; V gene: TRBV27; CDR3 length: 13; clone size: once; CDR3 DNA: TGTGCCAGCAGTTTTGATCCGGGTGATACGCAGTATTTT; CDR3 protein: CASSFDPGDTQYF
J gene: TRBJ2-7; D gene: TRBD1; V gene: TRBV29-1; CDR3 length: 13; clone size: .; CDR3 DNA: TGCAGCGTTGAAGGGGGACAGAACTACGAGCAGTACTTC; CDR3 protein: CSVEGGQNYEQYF
J gene: TRBJ2-1; D gene: .; V gene: TRBV10-3; CDR3 length: 12; clone size: .; CDR3 DNA: TGTGCCATCAGCGAGTCCTTGAATGAGCAGTTCTTC; CDR3 protein: CAISESLNEQFF
J gene: TRBJ1-1; D gene: .; V gene: TRBV27; CDR3 length: 13; clone size: .; CDR3 DNA: TGTGCCAGCAAGGCAGGGTTGGGGACTGAAGCTTTCTTT; CDR3 protein: CASKAGLGTEAFF
J gene: TRBJ2-3; D gene: .; V gene: TRBV19; CDR3 length: 13; clone size: .; CDR3 DNA: TGTGCCACCCGACAGGACGGCACAGATACGCAGTATTTT; CDR3 protein: CATRQDGTDTQYF
J gene: TRBJ2-2; D gene: .; V gene: TRBV28; CDR3 length: 19; clone size: .; CDR3 DNA: TGTGCCAGCAGTTTTCGGGTTAAGAAGGGTGAAGATAGGACCGGGGAGCTGTTTTTT; CDR3 protein: CASSFRVKKGEDRTGELFF
J gene: TRBJ1-4; D gene: .; V gene: TRBV3-1/TRBV3-2; CDR3 length: 14; clone size: .; CDR3 DNA: TGTGCCAGCAGCCAAGCCGCAACTAATGAAAAACTGTTTTTT; CDR3 protein: CASSQAATNEKLFF
J gene: TRBJ2-5; D gene: .; V gene: TRBV7-8; CDR3 length: 16; clone size: .; CDR3 DNA: TGTGCCAGCAGCTTAGCGTACGGGACGGGCCAAGAGACCCAGTACTTC; CDR3 protein: CASSLAYGTGQETQYF
J gene: TRBJ2-2; D gene: .; V gene: TRBV7-2; CDR3 length: 15; clone size: .; CDR3 DNA: TGTGCCAGCAGGGGAAGGGCAGGGGACACCGGGGAGCTGTTTTTT; CDR3 protein: CASRGRAGDTGELFF
J gene: TRBJ1-1; D gene: .; V gene: TRBV23-1; CDR3 length: 12; clone size: .; CDR3 DNA: TGCGCCAGCAGCCCCACCAGGGGAACAGCTTTCTTT; CDR3 protein: CASSPTRGTAFF
J gene: TRBJ2-3; D gene: TRBD2; V gene: TRBV18; CDR3 length: 15; clone size: .; CDR3 DNA: TGTGCCAGCTCAGCACTAGCGGGCTCCACAGATACGCAGTATTTT; CDR3 protein: CASSALAGSTDTQYF
J gene: TRBJ2-1; D gene: .; V gene: TRBV30; CDR3 length: 14; clone size: .; CDR3 DNA: TGTGCCTGGAGTGTACATCGGCAGGGGGGTGAGCAGTTCTTC; CDR3 protein: CAWSVHRQGGEQFF
J gene: TRBJ1-4; D gene: .; V gene: TRBV7-4; CDR3 length: 15; clone size: .; CDR3 DNA: TGTGCCAGCAGCTCCCAAATTCCGGGAAATGAAAAACTGTTTTTT; CDR3 protein: CASSSQIPGNEKLFF
J gene: TRBJ2-5; D gene: TRBD1; V gene: TRBV4-1; CDR3 length: 16; clone size: .; CDR3 DNA: TGCGCCAGCAGCCAGGGTGACAGGGGCGTGGGAGAGACCCAGTACTTC; CDR3 protein: CASSQGDRGVGETQYF
J gene: TRBJ1-3; D gene: .; V gene: TRBV14; CDR3 length: 17; clone size: few; CDR3 DNA: TGTGCCAGCAGCCATCTGCTTGGCTGGAACTCTGGAAACACCATATATTTT; CDR3 protein: CASSHLLGWNSGNTIYF
J gene: TRBJ1-1; D gene: .; V gene: TRBV6-1; CDR3 length: 13; clone size: once; CDR3 DNA: TGTGCCAGCAGTGGGGACGGATACACTGAAGCTTTCTTT; CDR3 protein: CASSGDGYTEAFF
J gene: TRBJ2-2; D gene: TRBD1; V gene: TRBV7-2; CDR3 length: 14; clone size: .; CDR3 DNA: TGTGCCAGCAGCGCCAACAGGGGAACCGGGGAGCTGTTTTTT; CDR3 protein: CASSANRGTGELFF
J gene: TRBJ1-6; D gene: TRBD1; V gene: TRBV5-1; CDR3 length: 15; clone size: .; CDR3 DNA: TGCGCCAGCCAAGGGAGCGGACAGGATAATTCACCCCTCCACTTT; CDR3 protein: CASQGSGQDNSPLHF
J gene: TRBJ2-1; D gene: .; V gene: TRBV7-3; CDR3 length: 15; clone size: .; CDR3 DNA: TGTGCCAGCAGCTTAGGTTCAGGCAACTACAATGAGCAGTTCTTC; CDR3 protein: CASSLGSGNYNEQFF